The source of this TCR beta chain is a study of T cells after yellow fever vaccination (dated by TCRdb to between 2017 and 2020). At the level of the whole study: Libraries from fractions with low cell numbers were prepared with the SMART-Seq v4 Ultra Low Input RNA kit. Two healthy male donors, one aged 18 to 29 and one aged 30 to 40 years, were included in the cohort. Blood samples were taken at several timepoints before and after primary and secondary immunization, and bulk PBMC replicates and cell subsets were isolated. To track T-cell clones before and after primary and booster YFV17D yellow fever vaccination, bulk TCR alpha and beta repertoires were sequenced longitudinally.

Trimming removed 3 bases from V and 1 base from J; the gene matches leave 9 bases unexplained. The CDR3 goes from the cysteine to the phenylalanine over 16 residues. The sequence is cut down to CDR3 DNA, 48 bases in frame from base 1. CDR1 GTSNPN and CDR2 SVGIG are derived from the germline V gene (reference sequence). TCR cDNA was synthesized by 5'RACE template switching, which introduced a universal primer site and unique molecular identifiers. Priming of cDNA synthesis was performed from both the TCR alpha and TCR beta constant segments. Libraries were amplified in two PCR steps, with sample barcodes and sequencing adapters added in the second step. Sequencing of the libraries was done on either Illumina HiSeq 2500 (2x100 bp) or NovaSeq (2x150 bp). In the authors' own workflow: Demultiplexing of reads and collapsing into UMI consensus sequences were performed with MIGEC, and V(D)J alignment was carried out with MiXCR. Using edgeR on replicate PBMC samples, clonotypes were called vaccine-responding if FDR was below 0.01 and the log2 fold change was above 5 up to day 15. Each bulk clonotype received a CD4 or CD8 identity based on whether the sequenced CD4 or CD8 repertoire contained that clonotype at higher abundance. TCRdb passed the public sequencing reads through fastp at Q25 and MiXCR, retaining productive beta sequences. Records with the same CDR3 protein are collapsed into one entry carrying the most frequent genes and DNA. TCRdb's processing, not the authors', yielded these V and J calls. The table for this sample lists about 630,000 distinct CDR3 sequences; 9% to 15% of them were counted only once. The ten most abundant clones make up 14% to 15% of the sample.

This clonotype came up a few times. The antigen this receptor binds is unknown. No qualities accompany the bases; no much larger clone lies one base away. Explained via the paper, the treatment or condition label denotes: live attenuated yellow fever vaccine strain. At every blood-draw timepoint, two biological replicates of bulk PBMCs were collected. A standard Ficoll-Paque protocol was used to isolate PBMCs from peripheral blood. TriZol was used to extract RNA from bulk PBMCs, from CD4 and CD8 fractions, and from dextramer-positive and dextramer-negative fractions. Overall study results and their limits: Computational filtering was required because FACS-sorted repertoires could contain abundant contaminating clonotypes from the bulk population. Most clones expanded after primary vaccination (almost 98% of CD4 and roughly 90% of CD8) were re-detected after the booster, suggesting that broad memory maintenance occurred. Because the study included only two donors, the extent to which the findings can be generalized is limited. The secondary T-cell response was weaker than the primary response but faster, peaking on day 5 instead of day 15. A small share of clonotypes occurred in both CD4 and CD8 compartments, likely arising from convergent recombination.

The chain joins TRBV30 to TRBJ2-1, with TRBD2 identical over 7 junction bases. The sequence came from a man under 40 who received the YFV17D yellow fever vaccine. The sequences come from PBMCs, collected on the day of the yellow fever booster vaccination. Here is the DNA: TGTGCCTGGAGCCTAAAGATGGGAGGGTCCTACAATGAGCAGTTCTTC. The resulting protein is CAWSLKMGGSYNEQFF.